The source of this T cell receptor beta chain is a study of T cell changes during pregnancy in multiple sclerosis. The trim removed 10 bases at V and 7 bases at J, leaving 8 bases unmatched. The CDR3 is 13 residues long. CDR1 is ENHRY and CDR2 is SYGVKD in the germline V gene. The method was immunoSEQ multiplex PCR; TCRdb's version includes in-frame clones alone and lacks a portion of them. The top ten clones hold approximately 5.8% of a sample with about 120,000 clones, roughly 92% of them seen once. V is TRBV10-3 and J is TRBJ2-1; 9 nucleotides agree with TRBD1. The source of this sequence is a female donor with multiple sclerosis, enrolled in a pregnancy study. The sample consisted of peripheral blood, taken before pregnancy. CDR3 amino acids: CATLGTGPNEQFF. Here the CDR3 DNA reads TGTGCCACACTCGGGACAGGGCCAAATGAGCAGTTCTTC.